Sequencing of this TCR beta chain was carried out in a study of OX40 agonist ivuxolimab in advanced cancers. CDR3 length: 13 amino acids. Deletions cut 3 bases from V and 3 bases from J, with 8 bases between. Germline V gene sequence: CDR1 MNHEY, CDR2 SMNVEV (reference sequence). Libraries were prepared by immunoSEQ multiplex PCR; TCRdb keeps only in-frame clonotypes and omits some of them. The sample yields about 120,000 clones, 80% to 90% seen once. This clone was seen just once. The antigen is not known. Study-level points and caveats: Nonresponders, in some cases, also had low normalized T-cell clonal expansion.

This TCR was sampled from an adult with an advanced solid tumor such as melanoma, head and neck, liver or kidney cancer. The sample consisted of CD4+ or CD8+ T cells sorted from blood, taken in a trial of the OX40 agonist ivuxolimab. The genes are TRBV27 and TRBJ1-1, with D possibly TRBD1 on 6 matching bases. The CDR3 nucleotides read TGTGCCAGCAGTTTTACAGGGTACACTGAAGCTTTCTTT. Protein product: CASSFTGYTEAFF.